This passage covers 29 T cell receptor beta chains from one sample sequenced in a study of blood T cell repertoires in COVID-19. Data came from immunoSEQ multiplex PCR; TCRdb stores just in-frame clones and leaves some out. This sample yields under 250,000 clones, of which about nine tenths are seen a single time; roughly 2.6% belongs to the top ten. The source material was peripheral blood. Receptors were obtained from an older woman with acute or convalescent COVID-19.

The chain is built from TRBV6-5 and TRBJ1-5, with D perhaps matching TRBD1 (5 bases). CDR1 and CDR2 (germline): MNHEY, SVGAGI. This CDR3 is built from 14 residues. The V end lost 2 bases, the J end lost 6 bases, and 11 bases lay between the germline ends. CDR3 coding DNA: TGTGCCAGCAGTTACAGCGGGGGTGGTCAGCCCCAGCATTTT. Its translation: CASSYSGGGQPQHF.

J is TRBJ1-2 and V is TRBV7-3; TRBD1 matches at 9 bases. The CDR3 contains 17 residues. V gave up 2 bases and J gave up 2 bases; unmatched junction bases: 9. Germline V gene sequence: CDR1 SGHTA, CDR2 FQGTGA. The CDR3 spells CASSLFPQGASNYGYTF. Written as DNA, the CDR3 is TGTGCCAGCAGCTTATTTCCACAGGGGGCTTCGAACTATGGCTACACCTTC.

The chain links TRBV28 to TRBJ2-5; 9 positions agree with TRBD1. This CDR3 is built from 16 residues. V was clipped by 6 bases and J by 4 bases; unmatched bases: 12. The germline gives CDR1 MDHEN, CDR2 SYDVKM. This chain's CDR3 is CASSSAQQGAGETQYF. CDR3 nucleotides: TGTGCCAGCAGCTCAGCACAACAGGGGGCAGGAGAGACCCAGTACTTC.

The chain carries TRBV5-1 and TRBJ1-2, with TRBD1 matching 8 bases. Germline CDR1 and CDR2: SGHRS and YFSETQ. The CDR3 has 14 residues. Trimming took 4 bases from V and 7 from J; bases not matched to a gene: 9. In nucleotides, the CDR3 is TGCGCCAGCAGCCTCTTAGGACAGGGTCTTGGCTACACCTTC. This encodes CASSLLGQGLGYTF.

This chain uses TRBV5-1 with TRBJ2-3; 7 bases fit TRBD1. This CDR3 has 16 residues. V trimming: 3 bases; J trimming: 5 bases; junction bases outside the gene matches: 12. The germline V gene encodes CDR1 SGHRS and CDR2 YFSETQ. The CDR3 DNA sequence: TGCGCCAGCAGCTGGGATCCCGGGACAGATGGAGATACGCAGTATTTT. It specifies CASSWDPGTDGDTQYF.

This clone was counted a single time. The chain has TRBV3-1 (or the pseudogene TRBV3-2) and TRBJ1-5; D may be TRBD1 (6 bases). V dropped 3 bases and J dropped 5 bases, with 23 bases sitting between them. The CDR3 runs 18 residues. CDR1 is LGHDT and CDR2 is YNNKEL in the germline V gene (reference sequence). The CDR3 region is CASSHVLRDKNNHQPQHF. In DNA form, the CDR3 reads TGTGCCAGCAGCCACGTACTCCGGGACAAGAACAACCATCAGCCCCAGCATTTT.

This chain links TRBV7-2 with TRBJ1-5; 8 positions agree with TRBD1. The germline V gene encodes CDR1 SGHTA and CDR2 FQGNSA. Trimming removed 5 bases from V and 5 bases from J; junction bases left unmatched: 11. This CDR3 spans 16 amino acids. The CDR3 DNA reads TGTGCCAGCAGCGCGGACAGGGACGAGATCTATCAGCCCCAGCATTTT. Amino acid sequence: CASSADRDEIYQPQHF. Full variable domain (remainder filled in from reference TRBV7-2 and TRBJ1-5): GAGVSQSPSNKVTEKGKDVELRCDPISGHTALYWYRQSLGQGLEFLIYFQGNSAPDKSGLPSDRFSAERTGGSVSTLTIQRTQQEDSAVYLCASSADRDEIYQPQHFGDGTRLSIL.

CDR3 DNA sequence: TGTGCCTGGAGTGGACTGTTTAGCAATCAGCCCCAGCATTTT. Translated: CAWSGLFSNQPQHF. V usage is TRBV30 and J usage is TRBJ1-5; D call uncertain. V was clipped by 1 base and J by 0 bases, with 7 bases between them. Germline V gives CDR1 GTSNPN, CDR2 SVGIG (reference sequence). This CDR3 spans 14 amino acids.

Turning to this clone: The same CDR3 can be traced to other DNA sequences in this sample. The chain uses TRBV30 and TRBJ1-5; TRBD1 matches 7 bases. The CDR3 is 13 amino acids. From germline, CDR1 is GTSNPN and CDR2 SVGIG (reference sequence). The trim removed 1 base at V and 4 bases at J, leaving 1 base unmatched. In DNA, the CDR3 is TGTGCCTGGAGTGACAGGGGAAATCAGCCCCAGCATTTT. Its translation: CAWSDRGNQPQHF. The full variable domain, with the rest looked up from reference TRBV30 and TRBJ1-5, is SQTIHQWPATLVQPVGSPLSLECTVEGTSNPNLYWYRQAAGRGLQLLFYSVGIGQISSEVPQNLSASRPQDRQFILSSKKLLLSDSGFYLCAWSDRGNQPQHFGDGTRLSIL.

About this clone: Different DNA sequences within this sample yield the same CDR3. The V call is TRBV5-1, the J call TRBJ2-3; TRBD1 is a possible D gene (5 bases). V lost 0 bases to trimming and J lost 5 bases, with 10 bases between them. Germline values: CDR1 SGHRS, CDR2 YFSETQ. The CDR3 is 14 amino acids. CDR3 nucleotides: TGCGCCAGCAGCTTGGGCCAGGGTCTAGATACGCAGTATTTT. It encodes CASSLGQGLDTQYF.

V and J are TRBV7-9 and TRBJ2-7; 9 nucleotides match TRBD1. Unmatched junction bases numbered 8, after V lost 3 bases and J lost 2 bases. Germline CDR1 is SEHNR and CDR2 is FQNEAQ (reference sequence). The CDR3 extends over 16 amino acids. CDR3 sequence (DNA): TGTGCCAGCAGCTTCCCGACAGGGGGAAGCACCTACGAGCAGTACTTC. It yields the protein CASSFPTGGSTYEQYF. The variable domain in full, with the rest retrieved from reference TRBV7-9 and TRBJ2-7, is DTGVSQNPRHKITKRGQNVTFRCDPISEHNRLYWYRQTLGQGPEFLTYFQNEAQLEKSRLLSDRFSAERPKGSFSTLEIQRTEQGDSAMYLCASSFPTGGSTYEQYFGPGTRLTVT.

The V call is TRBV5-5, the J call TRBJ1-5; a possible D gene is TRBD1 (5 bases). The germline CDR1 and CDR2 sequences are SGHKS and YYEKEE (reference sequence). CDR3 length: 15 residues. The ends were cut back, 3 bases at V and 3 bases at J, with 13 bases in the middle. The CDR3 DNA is TGTGCCAGCAGCTGGGGGGTTTTCACCAATCAGCCCCAGCATTTT. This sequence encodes CASSWGVFTNQPQHF.

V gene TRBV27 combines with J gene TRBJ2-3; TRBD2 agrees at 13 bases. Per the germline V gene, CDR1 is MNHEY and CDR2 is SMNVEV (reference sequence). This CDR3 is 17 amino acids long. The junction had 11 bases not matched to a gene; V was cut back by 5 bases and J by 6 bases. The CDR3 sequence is CASSSSGLAGMTDTQYF. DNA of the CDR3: TGTGCCAGCAGTAGTTCGGGACTAGCGGGAATGACTGATACGCAGTATTTT.

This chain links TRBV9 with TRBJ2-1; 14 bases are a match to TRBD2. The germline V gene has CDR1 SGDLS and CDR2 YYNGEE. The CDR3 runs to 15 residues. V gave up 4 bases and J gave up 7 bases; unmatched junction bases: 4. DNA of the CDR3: TGTGCCAGCAGCCGGGGACTAGCGGGAGTTAATGAGCAGTTCTTC. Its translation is CASSRGLAGVNEQFF. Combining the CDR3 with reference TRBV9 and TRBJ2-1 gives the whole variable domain DSGVTQTPKHLITATGQRVTLRCSPRSGDLSVYWYQQSLDQGLQFLIQYYNGEERAKGNILERFSAQQFPDLHSELNLSSLELGDSALYFCASSRGLAGVNEQFFGPGTRLTVL.

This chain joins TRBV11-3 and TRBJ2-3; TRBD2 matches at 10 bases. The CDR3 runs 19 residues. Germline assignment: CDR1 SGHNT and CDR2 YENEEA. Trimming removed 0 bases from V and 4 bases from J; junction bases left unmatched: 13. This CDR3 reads CASSLDGALAGESADTQYF. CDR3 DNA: TGTGCCAGCAGCTTAGATGGGGCGCTAGCGGGAGAATCGGCAGATACGCAGTATTTT. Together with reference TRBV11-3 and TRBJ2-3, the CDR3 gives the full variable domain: EAGVVQSPRYKIIEKKQPVAFWCNPISGHNTLYWYLQNLGQGPELLIRYENEEAVDDSQLPKDRFSAERLKGVDSTLKIQPAELGDSAVYLCASSLDGALAGESADTQYFGPGTRLTVL.

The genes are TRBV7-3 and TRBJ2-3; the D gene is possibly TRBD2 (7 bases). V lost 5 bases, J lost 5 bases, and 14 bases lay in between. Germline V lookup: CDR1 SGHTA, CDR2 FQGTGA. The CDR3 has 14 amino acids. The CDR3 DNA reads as TGTGCCAGCAGCCCGGGGGGCCAATTAGATACGCAGTATTTT. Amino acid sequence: CASSPGGQLDTQYF.

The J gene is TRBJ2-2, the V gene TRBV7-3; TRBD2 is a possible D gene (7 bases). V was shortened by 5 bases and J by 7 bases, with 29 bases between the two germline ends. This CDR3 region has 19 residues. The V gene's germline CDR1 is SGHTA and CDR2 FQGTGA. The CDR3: CASSLYGGLQGNTGGELFF. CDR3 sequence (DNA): TGTGCCAGCAGCCTATACGGGGGGCTACAGGGAAATACGGGCGGGGAGCTGTTTTTT.

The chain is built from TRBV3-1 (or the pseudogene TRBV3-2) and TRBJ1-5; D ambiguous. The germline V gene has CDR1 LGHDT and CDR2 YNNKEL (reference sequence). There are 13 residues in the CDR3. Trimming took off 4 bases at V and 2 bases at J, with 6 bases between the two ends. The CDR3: CASSRQGNQPQHF. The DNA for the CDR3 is TGTGCCAGCAGCCGGCAGGGCAATCAGCCCCAGCATTTT.

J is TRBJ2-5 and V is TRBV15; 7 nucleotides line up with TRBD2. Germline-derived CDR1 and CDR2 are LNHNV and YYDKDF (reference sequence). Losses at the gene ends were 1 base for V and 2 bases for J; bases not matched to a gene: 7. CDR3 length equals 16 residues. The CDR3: CATSRAPRRGQETQYF. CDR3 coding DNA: TGTGCCACCAGCAGAGCCCCTCGGCGGGGGCAAGAGACCCAGTACTTC.

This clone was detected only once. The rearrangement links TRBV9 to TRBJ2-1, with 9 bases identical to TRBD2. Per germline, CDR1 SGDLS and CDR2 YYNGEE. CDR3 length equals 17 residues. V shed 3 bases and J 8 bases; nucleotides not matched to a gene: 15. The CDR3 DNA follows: TGTGCCAGCAGCGCCCCCTTTGGGACTAGCCTGTCCTATGAGCAGTTCTTC. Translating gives CASSAPFGTSLSYEQFF. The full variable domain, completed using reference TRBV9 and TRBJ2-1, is DSGVTQTPKHLITATGQRVTLRCSPRSGDLSVYWYQQSLDQGLQFLIQYYNGEERAKGNILERFSAQQFPDLHSELNLSSLELGDSALYFCASSAPFGTSLSYEQFFGPGTRLTVL.

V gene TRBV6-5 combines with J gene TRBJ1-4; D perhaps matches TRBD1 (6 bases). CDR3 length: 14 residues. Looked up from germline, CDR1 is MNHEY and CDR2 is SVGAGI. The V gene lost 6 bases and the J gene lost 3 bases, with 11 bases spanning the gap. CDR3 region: CASRTQGANEKLFF. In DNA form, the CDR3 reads TGTGCCAGCAGGACACAGGGAGCTAATGAAAAACTGTTTTTT.

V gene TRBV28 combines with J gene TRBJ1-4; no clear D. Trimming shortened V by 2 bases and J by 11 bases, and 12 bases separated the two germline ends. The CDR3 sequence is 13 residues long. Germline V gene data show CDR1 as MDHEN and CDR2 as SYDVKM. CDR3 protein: CASSLDPGRKLFF. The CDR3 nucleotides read TGTGCCAGCAGTTTAGACCCCGGGAGGAAACTGTTTTTT.

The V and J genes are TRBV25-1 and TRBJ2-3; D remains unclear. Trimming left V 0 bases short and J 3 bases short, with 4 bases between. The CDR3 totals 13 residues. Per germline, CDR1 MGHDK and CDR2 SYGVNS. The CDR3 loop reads CASSEYGTDTQYF. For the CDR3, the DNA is TGTGCCAGCAGTGAATACGGGACAGATACGCAGTATTTT. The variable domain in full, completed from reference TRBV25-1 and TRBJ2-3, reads EADIYQTPRYLVIGTGKKITLECSQTMGHDKMYWYQQDPGMELHLIHYSYGVNSTEKGDLSSESTVSRIRTEHFPLTLESARPSHTSQYLCASSEYGTDTQYFGPGTRLTVL.

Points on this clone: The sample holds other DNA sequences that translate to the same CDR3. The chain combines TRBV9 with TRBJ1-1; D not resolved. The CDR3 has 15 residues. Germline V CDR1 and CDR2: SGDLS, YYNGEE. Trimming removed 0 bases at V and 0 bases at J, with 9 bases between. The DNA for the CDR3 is TGTGCCAGCAGCGTAGTTGAGTCGATGAACACTGAAGCTTTCTTT. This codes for CASSVVESMNTEAFF.

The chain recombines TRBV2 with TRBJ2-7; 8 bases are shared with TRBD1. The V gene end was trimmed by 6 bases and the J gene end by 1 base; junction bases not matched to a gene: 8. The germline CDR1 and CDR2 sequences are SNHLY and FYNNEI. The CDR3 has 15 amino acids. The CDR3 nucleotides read TGTGCCAGCAGACTCAGGGGGCAGAGTTCCTACGAGCAGTACTTC. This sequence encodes CASRLRGQSSYEQYF.

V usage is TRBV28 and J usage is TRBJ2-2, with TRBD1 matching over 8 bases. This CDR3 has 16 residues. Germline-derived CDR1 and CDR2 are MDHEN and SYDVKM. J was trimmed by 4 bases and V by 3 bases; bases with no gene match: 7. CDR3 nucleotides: TGTGCCAGCAGTTTGTCACAGGGGGTTGGCACCGGGGAGCTGTTTTTT. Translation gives CASSLSQGVGTGELFF.

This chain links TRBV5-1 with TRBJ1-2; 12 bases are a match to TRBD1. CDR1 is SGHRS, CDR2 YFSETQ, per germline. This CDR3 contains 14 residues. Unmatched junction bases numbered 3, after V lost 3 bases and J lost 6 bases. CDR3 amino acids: CASSWGTGGDGYTF. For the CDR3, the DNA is TGCGCCAGCAGCTGGGGGACAGGGGGCGATGGCTACACCTTC.

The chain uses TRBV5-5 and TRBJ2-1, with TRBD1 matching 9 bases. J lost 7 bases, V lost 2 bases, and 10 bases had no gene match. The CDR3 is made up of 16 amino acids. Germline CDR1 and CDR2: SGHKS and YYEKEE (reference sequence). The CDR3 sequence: CASSFTWDRAVNEQFF. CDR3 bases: TGTGCCAGCAGCTTCACGTGGGACAGGGCCGTGAATGAGCAGTTCTTC. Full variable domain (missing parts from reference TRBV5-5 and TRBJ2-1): DAGVTQSPTHLIKTRGQQVTLRCSPISGHKSVSWYQQVLGQGPQFIFQYYEKEERGRGNFPDRFSARQFPNYSSELNVNALLLGDSALYLCASSFTWDRAVNEQFFGPGTRLTVL.

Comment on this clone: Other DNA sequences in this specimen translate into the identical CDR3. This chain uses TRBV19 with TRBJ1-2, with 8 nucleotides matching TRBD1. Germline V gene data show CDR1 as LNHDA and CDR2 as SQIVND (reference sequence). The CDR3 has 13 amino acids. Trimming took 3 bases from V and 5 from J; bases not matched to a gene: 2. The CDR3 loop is CASSIDRGYGYTF. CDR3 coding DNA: TGTGCCAGTAGTATCGACAGGGGATATGGCTACACCTTC. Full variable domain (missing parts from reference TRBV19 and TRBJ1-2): DGGITQSPKYLFRKEGQNVTLSCEQNLNHDAMYWYRQDPGQGLRLIYYSQIVNDFQKGDIAEGYSVSREKKESFPLTVTSAQKNPTAFYLCASSIDRGYGYTFGSGTRLTVV.